This T cell receptor (beta chain) was retrieved from a study of memory CD8 T cells in hepatitis C reinfection. Study as a whole: Peak reinfection samples were taken 3 to 8 weeks after detection.

Produced via immunoSEQ multiplex PCR; TCRdb's table is partial and in-frame only. The repertoire consists of tens of thousands of clones, with approximately 90% occurring once and the leading ten covering around 1.2%. With V trimmed by 5 bases and J by 4 bases, 7 bases remained unmatched. The CDR3 spans 15 residues. Germline V lookup: CDR1 SGHNT, CDR2 YENEEA. Time point reported: peak reinfection, 3 to 8 weeks after reinfection detection. No in vitro expansion preceded TCR sequencing of the sorted cells. Donors were people who inject drugs in the Montreal HEPCO cohort. A couple of donors provided sorted CD3+ CD8+ CD45RO- naive CD8 T cells at all three reinfection time points.

The source is a man aged 18 to 30 with hepatitis C virus infection. Input material: naive CD8+ T cells sorted from blood. The rearrangement joins TRBV11-3 to TRBJ2-1; 8 bases line up with TRBD1. CDR3 sequence reads: CASSPRQGRYNEQFF. CDR3 nucleotide sequence: TGTGCCAGCAGCCCCCGACAGGGGAGGTACAATGAGCAGTTCTTC.